What follows are 20 T cell receptor beta chains derived from one specimen sequenced in a study of sequential checkpoint blockade in melanoma. Clones were read by immunoSEQ multiplex PCR, and TCRdb kept only the in-frame ones, dropping some. This table has around 1,500 clones, around a fifth appearing once. Treatment given: randomized to nivolumab then ipilimumab (arm A) or the reverse (arm B). The specimen was tumor tissue (inferred from file names), collected from a patient given nivolumab and ipilimumab in sequence. The receptors here all came from a human donor with melanoma.

This clone qualifies as medium-sized. The V call is TRBV9, the J call TRBJ2-7, with D unclear. Trimming cost V 0 bases and J 2 bases, with 9 bases left between them. The CDR3 is 14 residues long. CDR1 and CDR2 from the germline V gene are SGDLS and YYNGEE. CDR3 coding DNA: TGTGCCAGCAGCGTAGAAGACACCGCCTACGAGCAGTACTTC. The encoded protein is CASSVEDTAYEQYF.

By sample share, this clone is medium-sized (0.01 to 0.1%). The V and J genes are TRBV6-8 and TRBJ2-2; 9 bases line up with TRBD1. The germline V gene encodes CDR1 MNHGY and CDR2 SAAAGT. V shed 6 bases and J 4 bases; nucleotides not matched to a gene: 6. This CDR3 has 15 amino acids. The CDR3 region has the DNA TGTGCCAGCAGGGCTGACAGGGGGGTCACCGGGGAGCTGTTTTTT. As protein: CASRADRGVTGELFF.

The gene calls are TRBV25-1 and TRBJ1-2; possibly TRBD1 for D (6 bases). V was trimmed by 1 base and J by 8 bases, leaving 23 bases between them. The CDR3 totals 17 residues. Germline assignment: CDR1 MGHDK and CDR2 SYGVNS. The CDR3 protein is CASSESPPLGQTMGYTF. As DNA, the CDR3 is TGTGCCAGCAGTGAATCCCCTCCCCTCGGACAGACTATGGGCTACACCTTC.

The chain couples TRBV12-5 to TRBJ2-2; the D gene is possibly TRBD2 (5 bases). The CDR3 spans 12 residues. Per the germline V gene, CDR1 is LGHNT and CDR2 is FRNRAP. CDR3 amino acids: CANYRGTGELFF. The CDR3 DNA is TGTGCCAACTACAGAGGGACCGGGGAGCTGTTTTTT.

Concerning this clone: Relative to the germline gene, one junction end is altered; a read error may explain this. The chain combines TRBV6-8 with TRBJ2-2, with TRBD2 matching over 8 bases. Germline CDR1 and CDR2: MNHGY and SAAAGT. The CDR3 extends over 16 amino acids. Here the CDR3 DNA reads TGTGCCAGCAGTAACTCCGGGACTAGAAGGACCGGGGAGCTGTTTTTT. It is translated as CASSNSGTRRTGELFF.

The genes are TRBV18 and TRBJ1-1; D unclear. The germline V and J ends were trimmed by 5 bases and 7 bases, with 14 bases remaining between them. Germline CDR1 KGHSH, CDR2 LQKENI. CDR3 length: 13 amino acids. This chain's CDR3 is CASSLNSGFEAFF. The CDR3 DNA is TGTGCCAGCTCATTAAATAGTGGATTTGAAGCTTTCTTT.

The chain couples TRBV4-1 to TRBJ2-6, with 10 nucleotides matching TRBD1. This CDR3 region has 18 residues. The trim removed 1 base at V and 3 bases at J, leaving 6 bases unmatched. The germline V gene encodes CDR1 MGHRA and CDR2 YSYEKL. The CDR3 loop reads CASSQGDRGTGGANVLTF. In nucleotides, the CDR3 is TGCGCCAGCAGCCAAGGGGACAGGGGAACGGGTGGGGCCAACGTCCTGACTTTC.

The gene calls are TRBV5-1 and TRBJ2-1, with 10 bases that match TRBD2. Germline V CDR1 and CDR2: SGHRS, YFSETQ. J lost 8 bases, V lost 0 bases, and 5 bases had no gene match. This CDR3 has 15 amino acids. The CDR3 bases are TGCGCCAGCAGCTTGGCTAGCGGGAGTAGGTATGAGCAGTTCTTC. Its translation is CASSLASGSRYEQFF.

Judged by abundance, this clone is medium-sized. The rearrangement joins TRBV11-3 to TRBJ2-7, with 7 bases matching TRBD1. With V trimmed by 8 bases and J by 2 bases, 12 bases remained unmatched. CDR3 length: 15 amino acids. The germline V gene has CDR1 SGHNT and CDR2 YENEEA. The DNA of the CDR3 is TGTGCCAGCGCCTTTCAGACAGGGAATACCTACGAGCAGTACTTC. Its protein product is CASAFQTGNTYEQYF.

By proportion, this clone is medium-sized. The rearrangement joins TRBV6-8 to TRBJ2-1; 9 bases agree with TRBD2. The CDR3 runs 14 residues. Germline CDR1 reads MNHGY; CDR2 reads SAAAGT. Losses at the gene ends were 5 bases for V and 10 bases for J; bases not matched to a gene: 9. CDR3 region: CASSASGTSSEQFF. The CDR3 DNA sequence: TGTGCCAGCAGTGCTAGCGGGACCTCCTCCGAGCAGTTCTTC.

Within the sample, this clone is medium-sized. The V and J genes are TRBV11-3 and TRBJ1-2; D gene ambiguous. In germline, CDR1 is SGHNT, CDR2 YENEEA. V was trimmed by 7 bases and J by 8 bases, leaving 23 bases between them. This CDR3 has 15 amino acids. CDR3 coding DNA: TGTGCCAGCACCACCAGGCCCTCCTTTCCCCTCGGCTACACCTTC. Protein product: CASTTRPSFPLGYTF.

This clone was observed a handful of times. The chain joins TRBV18 to TRBJ2-3; D ambiguous. V was trimmed by 2 bases and J by 2 bases, leaving 11 bases between them. The CDR3 spans 15 residues. Germline V gene data show CDR1 as KGHSH and CDR2 as LQKENI. This chain's CDR3 is CASSPVGVNTDTQYF. CDR3 sequence (DNA): TGTGCCAGCTCACCAGTAGGAGTAAACACAGATACGCAGTATTTT.

The chain employs TRBV23-1 and TRBJ1-1; 10 bases are a match to TRBD1. TRBV23-1 qualifies as an ORF whose function is uncertain. The CDR3 has 23 amino acids. Trimming took 0 bases from V and 3 from J; bases not matched to a gene: 25. The CDR3 DNA reads TGCGCCAGCAGTCAATCTAGAGCCGGGACAGGGGCCCGCCGAGGGGAGAGCGACACTGAAGCTTTCTTT. Translating gives CASSQSRAGTGARRGESDTEAFF.

The chain uses TRBV29-1 and TRBJ2-7; 7 bases are shared with TRBD2. From germline, CDR1 is SQVTM and CDR2 ANQGSEA. V was clipped by 6 bases and J by 2 bases; unmatched bases: 7. The CDR3 totals 13 residues. In nucleotides, the CDR3 is TGCAGCGTCACCTCGGGAGGCACCTACGAGCAGTACTTC. It is translated as CSVTSGGTYEQYF.

V gene TRBV19 combines with J gene TRBJ2-1; 8 nucleotides line up with TRBD1. The CDR3 is 16 amino acids. Germline V gene data show CDR1 as LNHDA and CDR2 as SQIVND (reference sequence). V shed 1 base, J shed 5 bases, and the junction held 7 bases outside the gene matches. The CDR3 here is CASSIGGQGVHNEQFF. CDR3 in DNA: TGTGCCAGTAGTATAGGTGGACAGGGAGTCCACAATGAGCAGTTCTTC.

This clone occurred a few times. V is TRBV4-1 and J is TRBJ2-6, with D possibly matching TRBD2 (5 bases). Germline CDR1 reads MGHRA; CDR2 reads YSYEKL. V was pared by 0 bases and J by 0 bases, with 6 bases between. This CDR3 has 16 residues. CDR3 amino acids: CASSQDRGSGANVLTF. CDR3 nucleotides: TGCGCCAGCAGCCAAGATCGGGGCTCTGGGGCCAACGTCCTGACTTTC.

This clone qualifies as medium-sized. Relative to the germline gene, one junction end is altered; a read error may explain this. This sequence joins TRBV11-3 and TRBJ2-2, with D uncertain. CDR1 and CDR2 (germline): SGHNT, YENEEA. The CDR3 contains 14 residues. The CDR3, as DNA: TGTGCTAGCAGCTTAGAACTGGGGATCGGGGAGCTGTTTTTT. It specifies CASSLELGIGELFF.

By share, this clone ranks as medium-sized (0.01 to 0.1%). J is TRBJ1-5 and V is TRBV6-8; D unclear. The CDR3 runs 12 residues. Trimming took 1 base from V and 9 from J, leaving 7 bases between them. The V gene's germline CDR1 is MNHGY and CDR2 SAAAGT. The DNA for the CDR3 is TGTGCCAGCAGTTACTTCGAGGGGCCCCAGCATTTT. Translating it yields CASSYFEGPQHF.

This clone was picked up a small number of times. The genes are TRBV30 and TRBJ1-2; 8 bases are shared with TRBD1. Germline V gene sequence: CDR1 GTSNPN, CDR2 SVGIG (reference sequence). After removal of 2 bases from V and 5 bases from J, the junction contained 13 bases not matched to a gene. This CDR3 has 16 residues. CDR3 sequence reads: CAWSRHNRGMGYGYTF. CDR3 DNA sequence: TGTGCCTGGAGTCGGCACAACAGGGGGATGGGATATGGCTACACCTTC.

In this sample, this clone is medium-sized (0.01 to 0.1%). The chain employs TRBV11-3 and TRBJ2-5; the D gene is possibly TRBD2 (6 bases). V lost 4 bases and J 5 bases, leaving 20 bases between the germline ends. This CDR3 is built from 16 residues. CDR1 SGHNT and CDR2 YENEEA come from the germline V gene. CDR3 in amino acids: CASSSSWGRRVETQYF. DNA for the CDR3: TGTGCCAGCAGCTCGTCTTGGGGTCGGAGGGTCGAGACCCAGTACTTC.